The clone carrying this T cell receptor beta chain was recorded once. Its antigen is undetermined. The germline gives CDR1 MGHDK, CDR2 SYGVNS. After removal of 7 bases from V and 5 bases from J, the junction contained 12 bases not matched to a gene. The CDR3 totals 16 residues. This sample stems from a study of cytomegalovirus exposure and HLA in healthy donors. General study findings and limits: Earlier findings revealed that most TCR beta V segments proved productive either about 90% or about 30% of the time.

Primers included in the PCR were 60 Vbeta and 13 Jbeta primers. Clones were sequenced by immunoSEQ multiplex PCR, and TCRdb holds only the in-frame ones, with some missing. In the table there are approximately 150,000 clones, 75% to 90% of which are singletons. The source material was PBMCs. The TCR was taken from a woman aged 25 to 39 in good health and CMV-seronegative. The V call is TRBV25-1, the J call TRBJ2-1; 9 bases line up with TRBD2. The CDR3 region has the DNA TGTGCCAGCAATCAGGCGGGGGGGCAAAATCACAATGAGCAGTTCTTC. It codes for CASNQAGGQNHNEQFF.